The 4 T cell receptor beta chains reported below all come from one sample, sequenced in a study of blood T cell repertoires in COVID-19. The data were produced by immunoSEQ multiplex PCR, yet TCRdb's version contains in-frame clones alone and is incomplete. The sample lists about 210,000 clones; roughly 82% were seen once. Source material: peripheral blood. Source of these receptors: a woman between 40 and 55 years old with acute or convalescent COVID-19.

V and J are TRBV5-1 and TRBJ2-7, with 8 bases aligning to TRBD2. The CDR3 consists of 14 residues. Germline V gene data show CDR1 as SGHRS and CDR2 as YFSETQ. V dropped 4 bases and J dropped 4; count of bases not matched to a gene: 7. CDR3 protein: CASSGGLVGYEQYF. CDR3 nucleotide sequence: TGCGCCAGCAGCGGGGGACTAGTCGGGTACGAGCAGTACTTC.

The chain couples TRBV6-2 or TRBV6-3 to TRBJ1-2, with unresolved D. In germline, CDR1 is MNHEY, CDR2 SVGEGT. The CDR3 totals 14 residues. The V gene lost 3 bases and the J gene lost 10 bases, with 18 bases spanning the gap. DNA of the CDR3: TGTGCCAGCAGTTATGCCCAGGATGCGACTACCTACACCTTC. It is translated as CASSYAQDATTYTF.

The rearrangement joins TRBV6-2 or TRBV6-3 to TRBJ1-5, with TRBD1 identical over 7 bases. Germline CDR1 and CDR2: MNHEY and SVGEGT. This CDR3 contains 16 residues. Germline trimming cut 5 bases from V and 0 bases from J; bases unmatched to any gene: 7. The CDR3 is CASSPHRGYSNQPQHF. DNA for the CDR3: TGTGCCAGCAGTCCCCACAGGGGCTATAGCAATCAGCCCCAGCATTTT.

The chain carries TRBV11-2 and TRBJ1-2; no definite D call. The CDR3 is 15 amino acids. Germline V gene lookup returns CDR1 SGHAT and CDR2 FQNNGV. Trimming shortened V by 0 bases and J by 6 bases, and 14 bases separated the two germline ends. The CDR3 DNA reads as TGTGCCAGCAGCTTAGATAGTACTGCGAGGAATGGCTACACCTTC. Protein sequence: CASSLDSTARNGYTF.